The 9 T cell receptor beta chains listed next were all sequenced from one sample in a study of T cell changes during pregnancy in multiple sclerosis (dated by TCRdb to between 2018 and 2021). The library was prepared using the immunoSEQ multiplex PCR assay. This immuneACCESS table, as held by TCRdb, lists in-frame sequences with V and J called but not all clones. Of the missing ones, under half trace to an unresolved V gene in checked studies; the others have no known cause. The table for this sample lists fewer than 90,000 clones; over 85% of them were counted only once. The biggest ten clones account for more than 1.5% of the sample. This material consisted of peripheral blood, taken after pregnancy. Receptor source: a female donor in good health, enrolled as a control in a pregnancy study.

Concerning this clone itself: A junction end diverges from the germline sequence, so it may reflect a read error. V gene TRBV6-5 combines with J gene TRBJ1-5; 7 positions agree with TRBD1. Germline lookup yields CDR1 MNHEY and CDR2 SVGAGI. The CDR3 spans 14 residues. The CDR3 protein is CASSDSGGNQPQHF. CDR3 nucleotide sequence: TGTGCCAGCAGTGACTCAGGGGGAAATCAGCCCCAGCATTTT.

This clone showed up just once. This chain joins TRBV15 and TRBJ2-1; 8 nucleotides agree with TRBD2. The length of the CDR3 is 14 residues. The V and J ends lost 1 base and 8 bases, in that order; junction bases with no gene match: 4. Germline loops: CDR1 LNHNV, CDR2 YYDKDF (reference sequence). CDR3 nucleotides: TGTGCCACCAGCAGAGGACTAGCGTTTGATGAGCAGTTCTTC. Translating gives CATSRGLAFDEQFF.

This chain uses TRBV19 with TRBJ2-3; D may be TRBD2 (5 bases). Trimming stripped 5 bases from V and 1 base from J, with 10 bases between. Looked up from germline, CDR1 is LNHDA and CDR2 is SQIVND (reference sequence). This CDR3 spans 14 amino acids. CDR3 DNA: TGTGCCAGTAGTCGGAGGTCTGGCACAGATACGCAGTATTTT. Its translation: CASSRRSGTDTQYF.

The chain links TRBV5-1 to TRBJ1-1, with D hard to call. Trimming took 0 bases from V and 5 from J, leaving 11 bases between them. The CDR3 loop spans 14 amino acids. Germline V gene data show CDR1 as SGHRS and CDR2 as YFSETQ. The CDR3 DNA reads TGCGCCAGCAGCTTGGAACAACCACCAACTGAAGCTTTCTTT. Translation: CASSLEQPPTEAFF.

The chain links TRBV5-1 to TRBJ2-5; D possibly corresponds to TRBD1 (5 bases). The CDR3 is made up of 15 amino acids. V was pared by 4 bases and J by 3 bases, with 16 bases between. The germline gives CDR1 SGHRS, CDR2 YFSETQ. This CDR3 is CASSDPATAEETQYF. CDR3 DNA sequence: TGCGCCAGCAGCGACCCGGCGACAGCCGAAGAGACCCAGTACTTC.

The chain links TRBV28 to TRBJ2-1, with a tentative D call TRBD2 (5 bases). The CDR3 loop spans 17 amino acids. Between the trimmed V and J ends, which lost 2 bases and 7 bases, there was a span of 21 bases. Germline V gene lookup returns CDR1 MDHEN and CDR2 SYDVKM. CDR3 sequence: CASSLTVNGEEGNEQFF. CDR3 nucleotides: TGTGCCAGCAGTTTAACCGTGAATGGGGAAGAGGGTAATGAGCAGTTCTTC. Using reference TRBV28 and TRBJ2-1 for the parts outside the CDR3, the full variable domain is DVKVTQSSRYLVKRTGEKVFLECVQDMDHENMFWYRQDPGLGLRLIYFSYDVKMKEKGDIPEGYSVSREKKERFSLILESASTNQTSMYLCASSLTVNGEEGNEQFFGPGTRLTVL.

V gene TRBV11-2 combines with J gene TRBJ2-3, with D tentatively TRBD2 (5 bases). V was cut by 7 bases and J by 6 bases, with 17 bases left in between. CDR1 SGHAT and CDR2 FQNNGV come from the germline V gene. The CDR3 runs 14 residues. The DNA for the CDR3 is TGTGCCAGCACCCCAGACGGACTTACGGATACGCAGTATTTT. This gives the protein CASTPDGLTDTQYF. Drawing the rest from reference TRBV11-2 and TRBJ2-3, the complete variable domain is EAGVAQSPRYKIIEKRQSVAFWCNPISGHATLYWYQQILGQGPKLLIQFQNNGVVDDSQLPKDRFSAERLKGVDSTLKIQPAKLEDSAVYLCASTPDGLTDTQYFGPGTRLTVL.

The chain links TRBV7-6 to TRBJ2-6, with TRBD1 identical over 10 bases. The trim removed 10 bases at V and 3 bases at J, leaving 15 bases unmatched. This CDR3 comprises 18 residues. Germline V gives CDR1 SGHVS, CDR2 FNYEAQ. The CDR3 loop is CATPSTGTGAFGANVLTF. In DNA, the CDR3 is TGTGCCACCCCTTCAACCGGGACAGGGGCGTTTGGGGCCAACGTCCTGACTTTC.

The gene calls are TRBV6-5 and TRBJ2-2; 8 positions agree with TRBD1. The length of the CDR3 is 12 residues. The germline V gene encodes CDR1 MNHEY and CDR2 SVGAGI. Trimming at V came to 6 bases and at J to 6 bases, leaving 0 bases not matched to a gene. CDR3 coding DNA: TGTGCCAGCAGGACAGGGGCCGGGGAGCTGTTTTTT. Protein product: CASRTGAGELFF.